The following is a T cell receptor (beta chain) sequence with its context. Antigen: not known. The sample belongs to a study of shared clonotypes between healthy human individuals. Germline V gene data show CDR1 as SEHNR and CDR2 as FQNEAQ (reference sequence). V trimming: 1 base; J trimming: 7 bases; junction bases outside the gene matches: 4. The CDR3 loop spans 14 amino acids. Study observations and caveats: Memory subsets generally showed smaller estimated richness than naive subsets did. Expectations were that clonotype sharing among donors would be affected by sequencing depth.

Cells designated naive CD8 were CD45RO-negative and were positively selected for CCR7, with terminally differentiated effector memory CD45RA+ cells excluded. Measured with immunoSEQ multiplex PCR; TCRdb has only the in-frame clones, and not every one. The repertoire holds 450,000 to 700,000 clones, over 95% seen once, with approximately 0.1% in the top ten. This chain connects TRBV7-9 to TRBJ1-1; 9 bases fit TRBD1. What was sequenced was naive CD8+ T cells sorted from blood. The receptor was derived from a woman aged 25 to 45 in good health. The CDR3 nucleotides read TGTGCCAGCAGCTTAGTACAGGGGGCTCATGAAGCTTTCTTT. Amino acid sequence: CASSLVQGAHEAFF.